This note documents a single TCR beta chain sequence. The antigen it binds to is not known. No qualities accompany the bases; no much larger clone lies one base away. From V the trimming removes 4 bases and from J it removes 4 bases, while the gene matches leave 15 bases of the junction unaccounted for. CDR1 and CDR2, per the germline V gene, are SGHDT and YYEEEE. The CDR3 covers 17 residues, taking in both the cysteine and the phenylalanine. Only the CDR3 region is kept as DNA, spanning 51 bases read in frame from base 1. The donors were some 39 Caucasian individuals from Russia, aged roughly 6 to 100 years, who were systemically healthy. Each donor gave about 9.2 milliliters of peripheral blood, drawn into EDTA-treated Vacutainer tubes. Ficoll-Paque density-gradient centrifugation was used to isolate PBMCs, with at least 6.5 million per sample. Total RNA was extracted from PBMCs with Trizol reagent, with at least 6 micrograms obtained per sample. For every donor, flow cytometry on a PBMC aliquot measured the percentage of naive CD45RAhigh/CD27high T cells.

The data stem from a study of blood T cells in healthy people across ages (dated by TCRdb to the mid-2010s). Background for the entire study: In model experiments, template switching captured about one uniquely barcoded TCR beta cDNA molecule for every two T cells. For two donors (one aged 18 to 30 and one aged 80 or older), the study analyzed two additional independent replicas of 1 million unique cDNA reads from the same blood draw. Donors were grouped into four age groups: young (average roughly 15 years), middle-aged (around 39), aged (around 60) and long-lived (approximately 81). To track age-related changes in TCR beta repertoire diversity, the study relied on deep sequencing normalized with unique cDNA molecular identifiers. To avoid experimental bias, donors of different ages were randomly spread across the sequencing lanes. Points the paper makes about the study in general: Observed TCR beta diversity per million T cells fell roughly linearly with age, and a significant reduction was already apparent by age roughly 40. Since profiling was done on bulk unsorted PBMCs, naive and antigen-experienced compartments could not be conclusively compared. Estimates of total diversity from one million sequenced T cells were regarded as lower bounds and underestimates. Because the CMV infection status of the donors was unknown, age-related changes in expanded clonotypes may potentially have been confounded. Observed TCR beta diversity correlated strongly with the percentage of naive T cells measured by flow cytometry. Compared with the aged group, more naive CD4+ T cells, fewer expanded clones and increased TCR diversity were shown by the long-lived group, suggesting age selection.

The library came from 5' RACE. The data were produced on an Illumina HiSeq 2500. A second roughly 7 to 11 cycle PCR used a sample-barcoded 5' primer and a J-beta primer mix. A unique molecular identifier was introduced onto each TCR beta cDNA molecule by a template-switch 5' adaptor carrying 12 random nucleotides. Each sample yielded at least 2.5 million CDR3-containing paired-end reads. First-strand cDNA was synthesized from all RNA with the Mint cDNA synthesis kit, primed by a TRBC-specific oligonucleotide. All cDNA was treated with uracil-DNA glycosylase and then went through a first 18-cycle PCR with the universal primers M1SS and BC2_uni_R. As for the original processing: Each sample was normalized by randomly selecting 1 million high-quality reads, each carrying a distinct molecular identifier. Reads sharing molecular identifiers were discarded rather than binned into consensus sequences. CDR3 identification, clonotype clustering and error correction used MiTCR with a Q25 quality threshold and the strictest error-elimination algorithm. Lower-bound total TCR beta diversity was estimated with a nonparametric unseen species model using Euler transformation. The public reads were reanalyzed by TCRdb: fastp trimming at Q25, MiXCR alignment, in-frame beta chains only. For every CDR3 protein sequence, its rows merge into one entry that carries the most common genes and DNA. The V and J calls shown here were made by TCRdb, not taken from the authors' results. This sample lists 1.5 million to 2 million distinct CDR3 sequences; about 49% were detected once. In total, the top ten clones hold less than 2.5% of the sample.

The sample comprised blood. This TCR was recovered from a woman aged 40 to 49 in good health. This receptor chain uses TRBV5-6 and TRBJ2-7, with 9 bases matching TRBD1. The DNA is as follows: TGTGCCAGCAGCCAAACTTTCCGGGACAGGGACCGGTACGAGCAGTACTTC. This codes for CASSQTFRDRDRYEQYF.